This T cell receptor beta chain originates from a study of T cell repertoires in cytomegalovirus infection. Overall study: From public TCR beta signatures came an indication of both CMV infection and matching HLA type.

Germline CDR1 and CDR2: MNHGY and SAAAGT. The CDR3 sequence is 13 residues long. The V end was cut by 4 bases, the J end by 4 bases, with 10 bases between. Concerning this clonotype itself: Its specificity is unknown.

MiXCR, run by TCRdb on the reads, gives a single entry per CDR3 protein. The sample has roughly 45,000 distinct CDR3 sequences, roughly 20% seen once. This receptor was identified in a human donor in good health (CMV status not recorded). Some clones in this sample may be carry-over from other donors' samples. The chain is built from TRBV6-8 and TRBJ1-2; D unclear. The specimen was CD8+ T cells from cultured PBMCs, collected from culture after CMV antigen stimulation. In nucleotides, the CDR3 is TGTGCCAGCAGTTCAGTAGGCCGCTATGGCTACACCTTC. This gives the protein CASSSVGRYGYTF.